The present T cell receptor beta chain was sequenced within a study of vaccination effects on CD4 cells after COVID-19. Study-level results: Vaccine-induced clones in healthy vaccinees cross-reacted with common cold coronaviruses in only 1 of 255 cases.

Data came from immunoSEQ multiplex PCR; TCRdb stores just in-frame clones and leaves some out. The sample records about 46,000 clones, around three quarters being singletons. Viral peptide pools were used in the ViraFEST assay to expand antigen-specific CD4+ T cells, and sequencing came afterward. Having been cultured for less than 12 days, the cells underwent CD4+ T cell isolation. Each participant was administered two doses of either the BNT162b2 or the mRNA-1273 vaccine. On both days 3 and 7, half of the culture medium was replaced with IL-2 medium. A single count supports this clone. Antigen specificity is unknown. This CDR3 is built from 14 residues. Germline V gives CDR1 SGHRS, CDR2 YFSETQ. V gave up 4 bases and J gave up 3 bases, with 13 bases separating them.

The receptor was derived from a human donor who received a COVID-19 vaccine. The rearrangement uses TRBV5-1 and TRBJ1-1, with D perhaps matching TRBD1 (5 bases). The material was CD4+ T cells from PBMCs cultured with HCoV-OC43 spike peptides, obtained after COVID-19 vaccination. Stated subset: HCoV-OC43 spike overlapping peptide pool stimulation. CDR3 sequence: CASSRRGEDTEAFF. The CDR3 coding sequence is TGCGCCAGCAGCCGGAGGGGTGAGGACACTGAAGCTTTCTTT.